Each of the 23 T cell receptor beta chains below was sequenced from the same sample in a study of blood T cells in healthy people across ages. Next came a second PCR, run for about 6 to 12 cycles, which used a sample-barcoded 5' primer along with a J-beta primer mix. TCRdb itself ran the 5' RACE reads through MiXCR, one entry per CDR3 protein. The data hold some 1.5 million distinct CDR3 sequences, with 28% observed a single time. The sequenced material came from blood. These receptors were obtained from a woman in her thirties in good health.

Worth noting for this clonotype: Because the CDR3 is missing its conserved closing phenylalanine or tryptophan, this is likely a read error. The V gene is TRBV5-1, the J gene TRBJ2-6; possibly TRBD1 or TRBD2 for D (5 bases each). This CDR3 is 15 amino acids long. Germline V gene lookup returns CDR1 SGHRS and CDR2 YFSETQ. Deletions cut 5 bases from V and 12 bases from J, with 21 bases between. DNA of the CDR3: TGCGCCAGCAGTTCCCAGCGGACACTCTCTAGCGTCCTGACTTAC. Translation gives CASSSQRTLSSVLTY.

The chain links TRBV7-9 to TRBJ2-7, with D tentatively TRBD1 (5 bases). There are 16 residues in the CDR3. Germline CDR1 SEHNR, CDR2 FQNEAQ (reference sequence). With 1 base removed from V and 5 bases from J, the gap between germline ends came to 18 bases. In DNA form, the CDR3 reads TGTGCCAGCAGCTTAGGGGGCACGACATCCGGCAACGAGCAGTACTTC. Its protein product is CASSLGGTTSGNEQYF.

To note about this clonotype: A junction boundary mismatches the germline segment, possibly from a read error. The chain has TRBV5-1 and TRBJ2-1; no reliable D call. Germline values: CDR1 SGHRS, CDR2 YFSETQ. This CDR3 has 13 residues. The CDR3 spells CASSLELNDEQFF. In nucleotides, the CDR3 is TGTGCCAGCAGCTTGGAGTTAAACGATGAGCAGTTCTTC.

Turning to this clonotype: A much larger clone sits a single nucleotide away, making a read error possible. The chain employs TRBV29-1 and TRBJ2-7, with 8 positions matching TRBD1. V lost 2 bases and J lost 6; bases outside the gene matches: 9. Germline CDR1 and CDR2: SQVTM and ANQGSEA. The CDR3 loop spans 14 amino acids. CDR3 DNA sequence: TGCAGCGTTGAACACAGGGGGGCCCCTCGCGAGCAGTACTTC. Residues: CSVEHRGAPREQYF.

This clonotype was found many times. The chain is built from TRBV2 and TRBJ2-1, with 8 bases identical to TRBD1. V lost 6 bases, J lost 9 bases, and 7 bases stayed unmatched. Germline CDR1 is SNHLY and CDR2 is FYNNEI. CDR3 length: 13 amino acids. The CDR3 spells CASSRQGASEQFF. The CDR3 nucleotides are TGTGCCAGCAGCCGTCAGGGGGCGAGTGAGCAGTTCTTC.

As concerns this clonotype: A read error is possible here, since a much larger clone lies one base away. V gene TRBV11-2 combines with J gene TRBJ1-2; D may be TRBD1 (5 bases). V lost 2 bases to trimming and J lost 4 bases, with 11 bases between them. This CDR3 has 14 residues. Germline V gene lookup returns CDR1 SGHAT and CDR2 FQNNGV. The DNA of the CDR3 is TGTGCCAGCAGCTTATATGGGGGTTCCTATGGCTACACCTTC. It codes for CASSLYGGSYGYTF.

This clonotype has a handful of counts. The J gene is TRBJ1-2, the V gene TRBV7-2, with TRBD1 identical over 8 bases. The germline V gene has CDR1 SGHTA and CDR2 FQGNSA. V dropped 5 bases and J dropped 8; count of bases not matched to a gene: 7. The CDR3 loop spans 13 amino acids. The CDR3 DNA is TGTGCCAGCAGCCACGGGGGACAGGAGGGCTACACCTTC. Translation gives CASSHGGQEGYTF.

In regard to this clonotype: This may be a read error, as it is one base from a much larger clone. The rearrangement uses TRBV5-1 and TRBJ2-7; D remains ambiguous. The CDR3 extends over 14 amino acids. Trimming stripped 3 bases from V and 0 bases from J, with 10 bases between. Per the germline V gene, CDR1 is SGHRS and CDR2 is YFSETQ. This CDR3 is CASSWLRDSYEQYF. CDR3 DNA: TGCGCCAGCAGCTGGCTTCGTGACTCCTACGAGCAGTACTTC.

This clonotype appeared many times. V and J are TRBV5-6 and TRBJ2-5; TRBD1 agrees at 9 bases. The V gene's germline CDR1 is SGHDT and CDR2 YYEEEE. V lost 5 bases and J lost 2; bases outside the gene matches: 4. CDR3 length: 14 amino acids. DNA of the CDR3: TGTGCCAGCAGTTTTGGGACAGGGCAAGAGACCCAGTACTTC. Translation gives CASSFGTGQETQYF.

The rearrangement links TRBV7-9 to TRBJ2-7; D not certain. The DNA end is more similar to TRBJ2-5, so the J call may be wrong. Germline assignment: CDR1 SEHNR and CDR2 FQNEAQ (reference sequence). The CDR3 is 14 amino acids. CDR3 region: CASSLNTPEGTQYF. For the CDR3, the DNA is TGTGCCAGCAGCTTAAATACTCCTGAAGGGACCCAGTACTTC.

The chain combines TRBV7-3 with TRBJ1-5; 10 bases are a match to TRBD1. The CDR3 totals 16 residues. Germline values: CDR1 SGHTA, CDR2 FQGTGA. J was trimmed by 1 base and V by 4 bases; bases with no gene match: 4. The CDR3: CASSSPDRGSNQPQHF. DNA of the CDR3: TGTGCCAGCAGCTCTCCGGACAGGGGGAGCAATCAGCCCCAGCATTTT.

This sequence joins TRBV5-1 and TRBJ2-2, with D possibly being TRBD2 (5 bases). V shed 4 bases and J shed 5 bases, with 15 bases lying between them. The CDR3 extends over 15 amino acids. CDR1 is SGHRS, CDR2 YFSETQ, per germline. In DNA, the CDR3 is TGCGCCAGCAGCCCCGGAGGCAGATCGACCGGGGAGCTGTTTTTT. Protein sequence: CASSPGGRSTGELFF.

This chain links TRBV5-1 with TRBJ2-1, with a possible D match to TRBD2 (6 bases). The CDR3 consists of 16 residues. Germline CDR1 reads SGHRS; CDR2 reads YFSETQ. V was cut by 4 bases and J by 2 bases, with 16 bases left in between. Written as DNA, the CDR3 is TGCGCCAGCAGCGTTACCGGGGGAAGCGCCTACAATGAGCAGTTCTTC. Translating gives CASSVTGGSAYNEQFF.

This clonotype was seen many times. The chain's CDR3 is CASRGTGKTYEQYF. CDR3 nucleotide sequence: TGTGCCAGCCGAGGGACAGGGAAAACCTACGAGCAGTACTTC. The chain carries TRBV6-2 or TRBV6-3 and TRBJ2-7, with 9 bases matching TRBD1. Unmatched junction bases numbered 7, after V lost 8 bases and J lost 2 bases. The germline CDR1 and CDR2 sequences are MNHEY and SVGEGT. There are 14 residues in the CDR3.

Many counts were recorded for this clonotype. V is TRBV12-3 or TRBV12-4 and J is TRBJ1-2, with D possibly TRBD1 on 6 matching bases. Trimming took 6 bases from V and 3 from J, leaving 17 bases between them. The CDR3 sequence is 15 residues long. CDR3 DNA sequence: TGTGCCAGCAGGGCAGGGGAGGTCCCATACTATGGCTACACCTTC. The encoded protein is CASRAGEVPYYGYTF.

This clonotype was observed many times. The chain employs TRBV9 and TRBJ2-5, with 8 nucleotides matching TRBD1. This CDR3 spans 18 amino acids. CDR1 SGDLS and CDR2 YYNGEE come from the germline V gene. V shed 1 base, J shed 7 bases, and the junction held 18 bases outside the gene matches. CDR3 coding DNA: TGTGCCAGCAGCGTACGACCTGGGACAGGCCCCCGAGAGGGGACCCAGTACTTC. Protein: CASSVRPGTGPREGTQYF. Combining the CDR3 with reference TRBV9 and TRBJ2-5 gives the whole variable domain DSGVTQTPKHLITATGQRVTLRCSPRSGDLSVYWYQQSLDQGLQFLIQYYNGEERAKGNILERFSAQQFPDLHSELNLSSLELGDSALYFCASSVRPGTGPREGTQYFGPGTRLLVL.

Remarks on this clonotype: Compared with germline, one end of the junction differs, possibly owing to a read error. The chain combines TRBV7-2 with TRBJ2-4; 7 bases are shared with TRBD2. Germline V gene data show CDR1 as SGHTA and CDR2 as FQGNSA. This CDR3 has 16 amino acids. CDR3 bases: TGTACCAGCAGCCCCCTTGGCAGCGGGGCCAAAAACATTCAGTGCTTC. Protein product: CTSSPLGSGAKNIQCF.

The rearrangement uses TRBV5-1 and TRBJ2-6; 7 bases align to TRBD1. Per germline, CDR1 SGHRS and CDR2 YFSETQ. Losses at the gene ends were 4 bases for V and 0 bases for J; bases not matched to a gene: 4. This CDR3 has 16 residues. In DNA, the CDR3 is TGCGCCAGCAGCCGGGGACAGTTCTCTGGGGCCAACGTCCTGACTTTC. It yields the protein CASSRGQFSGANVLTF. Filled out from reference TRBV5-1 and TRBJ2-6, the complete variable domain reads KAGVTQTPRYLIKTRGQQVTLSCSPISGHRSVSWYQQTPGQGLQFLFEYFSETQRNKGNFPGRFSGRQFSNSRSEMNVSTLELGDSALYLCASSRGQFSGANVLTFGAGSRLTVL.

This clonotype was recorded a few times. The chain couples TRBV7-8 to TRBJ2-1; 12 positions agree with TRBD2. Trimming cost V 3 bases and J 4 bases; bases outside gene matches: 10. Germline lookup yields CDR1 SGHVS and CDR2 FQNEAQ. The CDR3 contains 18 residues. CDR3 residues: CASSLGSLAGGYYNEQFF. DNA for the CDR3: TGTGCCAGCAGCTTGGGGTCCCTAGCGGGAGGGTATTACAATGAGCAGTTCTTC.

Worth noting for this clonotype: Being one base from a much bigger clone, this may be a read error. This rearrangement joins TRBV4-3 to TRBJ2-7; 7 nucleotides agree with TRBD1. This CDR3 is built from 15 residues. Germline V gene sequence: CDR1 LGHNA, CDR2 YSLEER. Trimming at V came to 0 bases and at J to 2 bases, leaving 4 bases not matched to a gene. CDR3: CASSQEKQGPYEQYF. The CDR3 coding sequence is TGCGCCAGCAGCCAAGAGAAACAGGGGCCCTACGAGCAGTACTTC.

A word on this clonotype: The junction departs from germline at one end; a sequencing error may be responsible. J is TRBJ1-5 and V is TRBV20-1; D is ambiguous. The CDR3 runs to 12 residues. Germline V CDR1 and CDR2: DFQATT, SNEGSKA (reference sequence). The CDR3 region has the DNA TGCGGTGCTAGATACGGGGATCAGCCCCAGCATTTT. Amino acid sequence: CGARYGDQPQHF.

Concerning this clonotype itself: At one boundary the junction diverges from the germline segment, which might be a read error. The gene calls are TRBV2 and TRBJ1-2, with unresolved D. Germline loops: CDR1 SNHLY, CDR2 FYNNEI. The CDR3 is 12 residues long. The CDR3 sequence: CASRRLNYDYTF. CDR3 sequence (DNA): TGTGCCAGCAGAAGGCTCAACTATGACTACACCTTC.

This clonotype was detected many times. This sequence joins TRBV6-2 or TRBV6-3 and TRBJ2-7; the D gene is possibly TRBD2 (5 bases). Looked up from germline, CDR1 is MNHEY and CDR2 is SVGEGT. Trimming stripped 2 bases from V and 4 bases from J, with 12 bases between. The CDR3 sequence is 14 residues long. For the CDR3, the DNA is TGTGCCAGCAGTTACGGGCTAGCCCGTTACGAGCAGTACTTC. Translated, it gives CASSYGLARYEQYF.